This is a list of T cell receptor beta chains from one sample in a study of metastatic and nonmetastatic thyroid tumors. TCRdb reanalyzed the PCR reads with MiXCR. Of around 22,000 clones in the sample, around 9.9% were seen once. The specimen was blood. Every receptor here comes from a female donor with papillary thyroid cancer or a benign thyroid nodule (not recorded which). Some clones in this sample may be carry-over from other donors' samples. Both conserved end residues are part of each CDR3. The order of the fields is clone size, J gene, D gene, V gene, CDR3 DNA, CDR3 protein. The D gene is left open where the match is weak. Some rows have no size entry. The others give once, few or many, or a class for an expanded clone.

clone_size: many
j_call: TRBJ2-3
d_call: .
v_call: TRBV11-3
cdr3_nt: TGTGCCAGCACCCTGGGGTTAGCCACAGATACGCAGTATTTT
cdr3_aa: CASTLGLATDTQYF

clone_size: .
j_call: TRBJ2-2
d_call: .
v_call: TRBV4-1
cdr3_nt: TGCGCCAGCAACCTCAAGGGGTTGGGCGAGGAGCTGTTTTTT
cdr3_aa: CASNLKGLGEELFF

clone_size: .
j_call: TRBJ2-7
d_call: TRBD2
v_call: TRBV14
cdr3_nt: TGTGCCAGCAGCCGGACTAGCGGGAGCCAATACTTC
cdr3_aa: CASSRTSGSQYF

clone_size: many
j_call: TRBJ2-3
d_call: .
v_call: TRBV19
cdr3_nt: TGTGCCAGTAGTATCGACAGCAGCACAGATACGCAGTATTTT
cdr3_aa: CASSIDSSTDTQYF

clone_size: many
j_call: TRBJ2-1
d_call: .
v_call: TRBV29-1
cdr3_nt: TGCAGCCCTTTCCTCTCGACCTACAATGAGCAGTTCTTC
cdr3_aa: CSPFLSTYNEQFF

clone_size: many
j_call: TRBJ2-1
d_call: .
v_call: TRBV5-1
cdr3_nt: TGCGCCAGCAGCTTCCGGGGGGCAGGGTACAATGAGCAGTTCTTC
cdr3_aa: CASSFRGAGYNEQFF

clone_size: many
j_call: TRBJ2-6
d_call: .
v_call: TRBV6-1
cdr3_nt: TGTGCCAGCAAAGACGTTAGCTCTGGGGCCAACGTCCTGACTTTC
cdr3_aa: CASKDVSSGANVLTF

clone_size: .
j_call: TRBJ1-6
d_call: .
v_call: TRBV28
cdr3_nt: TGTGCCAGAAGTGAAACATATAGCTCCTATAATTCACCCCTACACTTT
cdr3_aa: CARSETYSSYNSPLHF

clone_size: many
j_call: TRBJ1-1
d_call: TRBD1
v_call: TRBV7-2
cdr3_nt: TGTGCCAGCAGCTTAAGGCAGGGGGGGGCTGAAGCTTTCTTT
cdr3_aa: CASSLRQGGAEAFF

clone_size: many
j_call: TRBJ1-4
d_call: .
v_call: TRBV11-2
cdr3_nt: TGTGCCAGCAGCAAACTCTGGATCTGGGGGGCCGGGACCGTGAATGAAAAACTGTTTTTT
cdr3_aa: CASSKLWIWGAGTVNEKLFF

clone_size: many
j_call: TRBJ2-7
d_call: TRBD2
v_call: TRBV20-1
cdr3_nt: TGCAGTGCTAGAGCGGCGGGAGGTTCCTACGAGCAGTACTTC
cdr3_aa: CSARAAGGSYEQYF

clone_size: many
j_call: TRBJ2-3
d_call: .
v_call: TRBV6-2/TRBV6-3
cdr3_nt: TGTGCCAGCAGGAAAACCGCCACAGGGACAGATACGCAGTATTTT
cdr3_aa: CASRKTATGTDTQYF

clone_size: few
j_call: TRBJ2-1
d_call: TRBD2
v_call: TRBV11-1
cdr3_nt: TGTGCCAGCAGCGGGGGGGAAGGGCGGACCCTTTCCTACAATGAGCAGTTCTTC
cdr3_aa: CASSGGEGRTLSYNEQFF

clone_size: many
j_call: TRBJ2-7
d_call: .
v_call: TRBV4-2
cdr3_nt: TGTGCCAACAGCCAAGAACGGAGCGAGCAGTACTTC
cdr3_aa: CANSQERSEQYF

clone_size: medium-sized
j_call: TRBJ2-1
d_call: .
v_call: TRBV28
cdr3_nt: TGTGCCAGCAGTTTGGAGAGTACGGAGGACAATGAGCAGTTCTTC
cdr3_aa: CASSLESTEDNEQFF

clone_size: .
j_call: TRBJ2-3
d_call: .
v_call: TRBV27
cdr3_nt: TGTGCCAGCAGTTTCTCAGGGAGTGATACGCAGTGTTTT
cdr3_aa: CASSFSGSDTQCF

clone_size: .
j_call: TRBJ1-1
d_call: .
v_call: TRBV12-3/TRBV12-4
cdr3_nt: TGTGCCAGCAGTTCTGACACTGAAGCTTTCTTT
cdr3_aa: CASSSDTEAFF

clone_size: medium-sized
j_call: TRBJ1-6
d_call: TRBD1
v_call: TRBV27
cdr3_nt: TGTGCCAGCAGTTTACTCCCGGGACAGTATAATTCACCCCTCCACTTT
cdr3_aa: CASSLLPGQYNSPLHF

clone_size: many
j_call: TRBJ2-7
d_call: TRBD1
v_call: TRBV18
cdr3_nt: TGTGCCAGCTCACCCTGGACAGGGAGCGAGCAGTACTTC
cdr3_aa: CASSPWTGSEQYF

clone_size: many
j_call: TRBJ2-3
d_call: .
v_call: TRBV7-3
cdr3_nt: TGTGCCAGCAGCTTCGCACCCCGTTCCCGCCAAGATACGCAGTATTTT
cdr3_aa: CASSFAPRSRQDTQYF

clone_size: .
j_call: TRBJ1-1
d_call: .
v_call: TRBV7-8
cdr3_nt: TGTGCCAGCAACCCCCTGGGAGGTCTGTTCTCTGAAGCTTTCTTT
cdr3_aa: CASNPLGGLFSEAFF

clone_size: many
j_call: TRBJ2-1
d_call: .
v_call: TRBV6-1
cdr3_nt: TGTGCCAGCAGATTGGACAGATGGAATGAGCAGTTCTTC
cdr3_aa: CASRLDRWNEQFF

clone_size: .
j_call: TRBJ2-7
d_call: .
v_call: TRBV27
cdr3_nt: TGTGCCAGCAGTCCCCTATTGGGAAGCACCTACGAGCAGTACTTC
cdr3_aa: CASSPLLGSTYEQYF

clone_size: medium-sized
j_call: TRBJ2-1
d_call: .
v_call: TRBV12-3/TRBV12-4
cdr3_nt: TGTGCCAGCAGTTTAACTGGGGCTCCTACCTACAATGAGCAGTTCTTC
cdr3_aa: CASSLTGAPTYNEQFF

clone_size: many
j_call: TRBJ2-1
d_call: TRBD2
v_call: TRBV5-1
cdr3_nt: TGCGCCAGCAGCTTAAGGGCCGGGGGGAATGAGCAGTTCTTC
cdr3_aa: CASSLRAGGNEQFF

clone_size: .
j_call: TRBJ2-7
d_call: .
v_call: TRBV5-1
cdr3_nt: TGCGCCAGCAGCTTGAGCGGGACAGCCCTCTACGAGCAGTACTTC
cdr3_aa: CASSLSGTALYEQYF

clone_size: many
j_call: TRBJ2-3
d_call: TRBD2
v_call: TRBV10-3
cdr3_nt: TGTGCCATCAGCGGGACTAGCGGGGGCCCTCTCACAGATACGCAGTATTTT
cdr3_aa: CAISGTSGGPLTDTQYF

clone_size: .
j_call: TRBJ2-1
d_call: .
v_call: TRBV20-1
cdr3_nt: TGCAGTGCCAGGGGGGGCTCCTACAATGAGCAGTTCTTC
cdr3_aa: CSARGGSYNEQFF

clone_size: many
j_call: TRBJ2-1
d_call: .
v_call: TRBV9
cdr3_nt: TGTGCCAGCAGCGCCGCATGGGACACATACAATGAGCAGTTCTTC
cdr3_aa: CASSAAWDTYNEQFF

clone_size: .
j_call: TRBJ1-2
d_call: .
v_call: TRBV4-2
cdr3_nt: TGTGCCAGCAGCCAAGATGGGGAGGGGACCTATGGCTACACCTTC
cdr3_aa: CASSQDGEGTYGYTF

clone_size: medium-sized
j_call: TRBJ2-1
d_call: .
v_call: TRBV6-1
cdr3_nt: TGTGCCAGCAGTGAAGCGCTTTCGACAGGGAGGTACAATGAGCAGTTCTTC
cdr3_aa: CASSEALSTGRYNEQFF

clone_size: .
j_call: TRBJ2-3
d_call: TRBD1
v_call: TRBV24-1
cdr3_nt: TGTGCCACCAGTGATCCGAAGACAGGGGGAACAGATACGCAGTATTTT
cdr3_aa: CATSDPKTGGTDTQYF

clone_size: few
j_call: TRBJ2-2
d_call: TRBD1
v_call: TRBV5-4
cdr3_nt: TGTGCCAGCAGCTTAAAACAGGGGGCGCAGGCCGGGGAGCTGTTTTTT
cdr3_aa: CASSLKQGAQAGELFF

clone_size: many
j_call: TRBJ2-1
d_call: .
v_call: TRBV20-1
cdr3_nt: TGCAGAGTTTCTGGGGGTACCTACAATGAGCAGTTCTTC
cdr3_aa: CRVSGGTYNEQFF

clone_size: few
j_call: TRBJ1-2
d_call: .
v_call: TRBV6-2/TRBV6-3
cdr3_nt: TGTGCCAGCAGTATATCAGCGAACTATGGCTACACCTTC
cdr3_aa: CASSISANYGYTF

clone_size: medium-sized
j_call: TRBJ1-6
d_call: .
v_call: TRBV28
cdr3_nt: TGTGCCAGCAGTCTTCCGGGACCGAGTAATTCACCCCTCCACTTT
cdr3_aa: CASSLPGPSNSPLHF

clone_size: many
j_call: TRBJ1-1
d_call: TRBD1
v_call: TRBV24-1
cdr3_nt: TGTGCCACCAGTGATACTCAGGGGGACACTGAAGCTTTCTTT
cdr3_aa: CATSDTQGDTEAFF

clone_size: .
j_call: TRBJ2-7
d_call: TRBD2
v_call: TRBV2
cdr3_nt: TGTGCCAGCAATACCCGAGGCAGCACTAGCGACTACGAGCAGTACTTC
cdr3_aa: CASNTRGSTSDYEQYF

clone_size: many
j_call: TRBJ1-4
d_call: .
v_call: TRBV28
cdr3_nt: TGTGCCAGCAGATTCACTGCAACTAATGAAAAACTGTTTTTT
cdr3_aa: CASRFTATNEKLFF

clone_size: many
j_call: TRBJ1-2
d_call: TRBD1
v_call: TRBV10-3
cdr3_nt: TGTGCCTCCCAGGGACAGGGCTATGGCTACACCTTC
cdr3_aa: CASQGQGYGYTF

clone_size: many
j_call: TRBJ1-5
d_call: .
v_call: TRBV20-1
cdr3_nt: TGCAGTGCCCCTCCGGGTTCCGGAGGGCCTCAGCCCCAGCATTTT
cdr3_aa: CSAPPGSGGPQPQHF

clone_size: many
j_call: TRBJ2-1
d_call: TRBD2
v_call: TRBV29-1
cdr3_nt: TGCAGCCTAGCGAGCGGGAGCTCCTACAATGAGCAGTTCTTC
cdr3_aa: CSLASGSSYNEQFF

clone_size: many
j_call: TRBJ2-5
d_call: .
v_call: TRBV29-1
cdr3_nt: TGCAGCGTTGAAGCCCGGGGGCGCGGGGAGACCCAGTACTTC
cdr3_aa: CSVEARGRGETQYF

clone_size: few
j_call: TRBJ1-3
d_call: .
v_call: TRBV6-1
cdr3_nt: TGTGCCAGCAGTGAAGAGGCAGGCGGTGGAAACACCATATATTTT
cdr3_aa: CASSEEAGGGNTIYF

clone_size: medium-sized
j_call: TRBJ2-3
d_call: TRBD2
v_call: TRBV27
cdr3_nt: TGTGCCAGCAGCCCGACGCGGGGGGCGCCCCCAGATACGCAGTATTTT
cdr3_aa: CASSPTRGAPPDTQYF

clone_size: many
j_call: TRBJ1-1
d_call: .
v_call: TRBV27
cdr3_nt: TGTGCCAGCAAAGGATACACTGAAGCTTTCTTT
cdr3_aa: CASKGYTEAFF

clone_size: many
j_call: TRBJ2-2
d_call: TRBD2
v_call: TRBV11-2
cdr3_nt: TGTGCCAGCAGCTTAGAAGACTGGCGGGGGGGGACCGGGGAGCTGTTTTTT
cdr3_aa: CASSLEDWRGGTGELFF

clone_size: few
j_call: TRBJ2-7
d_call: .
v_call: TRBV6-2/TRBV6-3
cdr3_nt: TGCGCCAGCAGCGCCCCGGGACGGGATACCTACGAGAAGTACTTC
cdr3_aa: CASSAPGRDTYEKYF

clone_size: few
j_call: TRBJ2-2
d_call: .
v_call: TRBV6-1
cdr3_nt: TGTGCCAGCAGTGAAATAACAGGGCTAGGCGGGGAGCTGTTTTTT
cdr3_aa: CASSEITGLGGELFF

clone_size: many
j_call: TRBJ1-1
d_call: .
v_call: TRBV4-3
cdr3_nt: TGCGCCAGCAGCCAAGATGGGAATAAAGCTTTCTTT
cdr3_aa: CASSQDGNKAFF

clone_size: many
j_call: TRBJ2-3
d_call: .
v_call: TRBV20-1
cdr3_nt: TGCAGTGCCGCCGCGGACGACCGCACAGATACGCAGTATTTT
cdr3_aa: CSAAADDRTDTQYF

clone_size: .
j_call: TRBJ2-2
d_call: TRBD2
v_call: TRBV28
cdr3_nt: TGTGCCAGCATACTAGCGGGAGGGTCCAACACCGGGGAGCTGTTTTTT
cdr3_aa: CASILAGGSNTGELFF

clone_size: once
j_call: TRBJ1-2
d_call: TRBD1
v_call: TRBV11-2
cdr3_nt: TGTGCCAGCAGCCCGCCGGGATCGGTGTCAGGGGGTGCGCTTTATGGCTACAGCTTC
cdr3_aa: CASSPPGSVSGGALYGYSF

clone_size: .
j_call: TRBJ2-7
d_call: .
v_call: TRBV6-1
cdr3_nt: TGTGCCAGCAGTGTACAGGGTACTTCCTACAAGCAGTACTTC
cdr3_aa: CASSVQGTSYKQYF

clone_size: few
j_call: TRBJ2-1
d_call: .
v_call: TRBV27
cdr3_nt: TGTGCCAGCAGTTTCTCGGGAGTCGGGGAGCAGTTCTTC
cdr3_aa: CASSFSGVGEQFF

clone_size: many
j_call: TRBJ2-7
d_call: .
v_call: TRBV7-9
cdr3_nt: TGTGCCAGCAGCAATCACAGGGACGAGCAGTACTTC
cdr3_aa: CASSNHRDEQYF

clone_size: medium-sized
j_call: TRBJ2-3
d_call: .
v_call: TRBV28
cdr3_nt: TGTGCCAGCACCCCAGGGCGTCACACAGATACGCAGTATTTT
cdr3_aa: CASTPGRHTDTQYF

clone_size: many
j_call: TRBJ2-5
d_call: .
v_call: TRBV4-1
cdr3_nt: TGCGCCAGCAGCCAAGTTAGTGGAGAGACCCAGTACTTC
cdr3_aa: CASSQVSGETQYF

clone_size: few
j_call: TRBJ2-1
d_call: .
v_call: TRBV10-3
cdr3_nt: TGTGCCATCAGTGAGTCGATTCTAGCCTCCTTCAATGAGAAGTTCTTC
cdr3_aa: CAISESILASFNEKFF